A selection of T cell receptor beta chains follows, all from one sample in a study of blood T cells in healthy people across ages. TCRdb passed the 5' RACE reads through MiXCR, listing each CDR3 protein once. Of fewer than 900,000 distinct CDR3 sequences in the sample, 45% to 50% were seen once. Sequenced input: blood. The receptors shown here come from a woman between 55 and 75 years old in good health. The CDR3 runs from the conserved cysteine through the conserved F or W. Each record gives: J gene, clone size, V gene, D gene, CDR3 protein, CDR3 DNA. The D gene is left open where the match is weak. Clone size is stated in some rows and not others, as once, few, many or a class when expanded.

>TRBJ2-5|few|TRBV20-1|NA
CSARDLEEETQYF
TGCAGTGCTAGAGACTTGGAGGAAGAGACCCAGTACTTC
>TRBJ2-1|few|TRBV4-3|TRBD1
CASSQEPARGPYNEQFF
TGCGCCAGCAGCCAAGAGCCGGCCAGGGGGCCGTACAATGAGCAGTTCTTC
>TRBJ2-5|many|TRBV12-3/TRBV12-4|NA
CASSFTGETQYF
TGTGCCAGCAGTTTTACCGGGGAGACCCAGTACTTC
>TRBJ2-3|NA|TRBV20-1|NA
CSATDGTDTQYF
TGCAGTGCTACAGACGGCACAGATACGCAGTATTTT
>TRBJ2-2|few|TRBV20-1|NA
CSARDVREQSGELFF
TGCAGTGCTAGAGATGTCAGGGAGCAATCCGGGGAGCTGTTTTTT
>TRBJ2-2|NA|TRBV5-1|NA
CASSLSASNTGELFF
TGCGCCAGCAGCTTGTCGGCTTCGAACACCGGGGAGCTGTTTTTT
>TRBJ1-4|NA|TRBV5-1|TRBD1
CASSLVFLDRGHRAEKLFF
TGCGCCAGCAGCTTGGTTTTTTTGGACAGGGGGCATCGGGCTGAAAAACTGTTTTTT
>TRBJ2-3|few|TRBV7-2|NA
CASSLNRPLRVAQYF
TGTGCCAGCAGCCTGAATCGACCCTTGAGGGTTGCGCAGTATTTT
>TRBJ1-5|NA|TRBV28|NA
CASSLLGLKISNQPQHF
TGTGCCAGCAGTTTATTAGGACTTAAGATTAGCAATCAGCCCCAGCATTTT
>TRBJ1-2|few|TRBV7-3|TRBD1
CASSSGQGGDYGYTF
TGTGCCAGCAGCTCCGGACAGGGTGGGGACTATGGCTACACCTTC
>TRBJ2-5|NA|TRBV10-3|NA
CAISGSLTYNEQYF
TGTGCCATCAGCGGGAGCCTAACCTACAATGAGCAGTACTTC
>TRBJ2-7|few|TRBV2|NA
CASSGRIAYEQYF
TGTGCCAGCAGTGGGCGGATAGCCTACGAGCAGTACTTC
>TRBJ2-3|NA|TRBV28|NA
CASSLWASGSSTDTRYF
NA
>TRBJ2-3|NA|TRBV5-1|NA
CASSLDPVADTQYF
TGCGCCAGCAGCTTGGACCCCGTCGCAGATACGCAGTATTTT
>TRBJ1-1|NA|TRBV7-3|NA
CASSLMSGGDTEAFF
TGTGCCAGCAGCTTAATGTCCGGGGGAGACACTGAAGCTTTCTTT
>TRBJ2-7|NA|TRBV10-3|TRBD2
CAISDEREDYEQYF
TGTGCCATCAGTGACGAGCGGGAGGATTACGAGCAGTACTTC
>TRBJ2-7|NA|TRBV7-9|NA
CASSLGADTYEQYF
TGTGCCAGCAGCTTAGGGGCAGACACCTACGAGCAGTACTTC
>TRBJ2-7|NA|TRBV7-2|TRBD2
CASSLEGLAGAGEQYF
TGTGCCAGCAGCTTGGAGGGACTAGCGGGAGCGGGCGAGCAGTACTTC
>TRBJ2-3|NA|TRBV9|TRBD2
CASSVGGSGTSTDTQYF
TGTGCCAGCAGCGTAGGAGGTAGCGGGACAAGCACAGATACGCAGTATTTT
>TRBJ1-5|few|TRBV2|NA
CASSGTGDWSPQHF
TGTGCCAGCTCCGGGACGGGTGATTGGTCACCCCAGCATTTT
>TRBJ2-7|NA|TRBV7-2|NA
CASSQDHDEQYF
TGTGCCAGCAGCCAGGACCACGACGAGCAGTACTTC
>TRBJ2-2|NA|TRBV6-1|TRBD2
CASRRSGDSNTGELFF
TGTGCCAGCAGGCGAAGCGGGGACTCCAACACCGGGGAGCTGTTTTTT
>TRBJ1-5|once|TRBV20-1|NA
CSASDPQPNQPQHF
TGCAGTGCCTCAGATCCCCAGCCGAACCAGCCCCAGCATTTT
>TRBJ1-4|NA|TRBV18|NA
CASSPTRLPGGEKLFF
TGTGCCAGCTCACCTACCCGACTGCCCGGTGGTGAAAAACTGTTTTTT
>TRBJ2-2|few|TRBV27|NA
CASSTSGGELFF
TGTGCCAGCAGTACCTCTGGGGGGGAGCTGTTTTTT
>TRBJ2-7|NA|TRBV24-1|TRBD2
CATSDPGLVFDEQYF
TGTGCCACCAGTGATCCGGGACTAGTATTTGATGAGCAGTACTTC
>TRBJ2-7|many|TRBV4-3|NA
CASSQEGGPYEQYF
TGCGCCAGCAGCCAAGAGGGTGGCCCCTACGAGCAGTACTTC
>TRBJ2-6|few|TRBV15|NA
CATGPLASINSGANVLTF
TGTGCCACCGGACCGCTGGCGTCAATAAACTCTGGGGCCAACGTCCTGACTTTC
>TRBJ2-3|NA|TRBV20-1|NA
CSTGGDTQYF
TGCAGCACCGGAGGGGATACGCAGTATTTT
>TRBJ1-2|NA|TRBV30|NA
CAWRRPFTRAGSNYGYTF
TGTGCCTGGAGGCGCCCCTTTACCCGAGCAGGGTCTAACTATGGCTACACCTTC
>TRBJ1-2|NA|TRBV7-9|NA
CASSLIQGDYGYTF
TGTGCCAGCAGCTTAATCCAGGGCGACTATGGCTACACCTTC
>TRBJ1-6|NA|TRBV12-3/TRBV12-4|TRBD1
CASSFSGTGNSPLHF
TGTGCCAGCAGTTTCTCCGGGACAGGGAATTCACCCCTCCACTTT
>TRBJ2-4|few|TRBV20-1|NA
CSAPGAGLTKNIQYF
TGCAGTGCGCCGGGGGCGGGATTGACCAAAAACATTCAGTACTTC
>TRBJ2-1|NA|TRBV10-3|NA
CAISETGGTGTRGSSYNEQFF
TGTGCCATCAGTGAGACGGGGGGGACAGGAACGAGGGGGAGCTCCTACAATGAGCAGTTCTTC
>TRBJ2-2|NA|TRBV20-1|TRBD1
CSARQGANTGELFF
TGCAGTGCTAGACAGGGGGCGAATACCGGGGAGCTGTTTTTT
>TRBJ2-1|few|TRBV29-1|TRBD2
CSVAPGLADNEQFF
TGCAGCGTGGCACCGGGACTAGCGGACAATGAGCAGTTCTTC
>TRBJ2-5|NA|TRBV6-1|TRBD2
CASRVPGLAAKETQYF
TGCGCCAGCAGGGTTCCGGGACTAGCGGCGAAAGAGACCCAGTACTTC
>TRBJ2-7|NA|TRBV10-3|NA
CAISERYEQYF
TGTGCCATCAGTGAGCGTTACGAGCAGTACTTC
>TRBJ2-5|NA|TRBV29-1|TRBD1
CSTRKGGQGGGETQYF
TGCAGCACTAGAAAGGGTGGACAGGGTGGTGGGGAGACCCAGTACTTC
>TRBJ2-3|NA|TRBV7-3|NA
CASGLTRIDTQYF
TGTGCCAGCGGCCTCACTAGAATTGATACGCAGTATTTT
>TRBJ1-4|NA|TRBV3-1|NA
CASSLTDGNEKLFF
TGTGCCAGCAGCTTGACAGATGGAAATGAAAAACTGTTTTTT